The rows below give T cell receptor beta chains drawn from one sample of a study of blood T cell repertoires in COVID-19. Assay used: immunoSEQ multiplex PCR; TCRdb lists only in-frame clones, some missing. The sample shows more than 200,000 clones, approximately 78% of them seen only once. Sequenced input: peripheral blood. All receptors come from a woman older than 75 with acute or convalescent COVID-19. Each CDR3 is given with its conserved first and last residue. D genes are given only for firm matches. Rows may omit the clone size; those that give it use once, few, many or a size class.

J gene,CDR3 length,D gene,V gene,clone size,CDR3 DNA,CDR3 protein
TRBJ2-3,10,NA,TRBV7-3,NA,TGTGCCAGCAAACTAGATACGCAGTATTTT,CASKLDTQYF
TRBJ1-1,15,NA,TRBV28,once,TGTGCCAGCAGACCATCGACAGGCTCCGGCACTGAAGCTTTCTTT,CASRPSTGSGTEAFF
TRBJ1-6,15,TRBD1,TRBV7-9,NA,TGTGCCAGCAGCCCTTCCTCGACAGGGAATTCACCCCTCCACTTT,CASSPSSTGNSPLHF
TRBJ2-1,16,NA,TRBV4-3,NA,TGCGCCAGCAGCCAAGTCGCGACAATCGACTACAATGAGCAGTTCTTC,CASSQVATIDYNEQFF
TRBJ2-1,12,NA,TRBV30,NA,TGTGCCCGTAAGGACAGTTACAATGAGCAGTTCTTC,CARKDSYNEQFF
TRBJ2-2,13,NA,TRBV30,NA,TGTGCCTGGGACAGGTTCGTGGGCGGGGAGCTGTTTTTT,CAWDRFVGGELFF
TRBJ2-3,19,TRBD2,TRBV7-8,NA,TGTGCCAGCAGCTTAGGACTAGCGGGAGTAGCAAAACTTAGGGATACGCAGTATTTT,CASSLGLAGVAKLRDTQYF
TRBJ2-5,14,NA,TRBV21-1,NA,TGTGCCAGCAGCCCAAGCGGGTTCCAAGAGACCCAGTACTTC,CASSPSGFQETQYF
TRBJ2-7,14,TRBD1,TRBV10-3,NA,TGTGCCATCAGTGATCAGGGGGCGGGATCCGAGCAGTACTTC,CAISDQGAGSEQYF
TRBJ2-2,13,NA,TRBV30,NA,TGTGCCTGGAGTCCTGGCCGCACCGGGGAGCTGTTTTTT,CAWSPGRTGELFF
TRBJ1-4,17,TRBD1,TRBV18,NA,TGTGCCAGCTCACGAACGGGACAGCGTGCAACTAATGAAAAACTGTTTTTT,CASSRTGQRATNEKLFF
TRBJ1-2,16,TRBD1,TRBV3-1/TRBV3-2,NA,TGTGCCAGCAGCCAAGATTTGTCAGGGGGAATCTATGGCTACACCTTC,CASSQDLSGGIYGYTF
TRBJ1-6,13,NA,TRBV12-3/TRBV12-4,NA,TGTGCCAGCAGTTCTCAGGGGCGGTCACCCCTCCACTTT,CASSSQGRSPLHF